This T cell receptor beta chain came from a study of cytomegalovirus exposure and HLA in healthy donors. Study conclusions and caveats: It was confirmed in vitro that three of the CMV-associated chains were specific for CMV antigens. Cytomegalovirus association was listed for around 170 TCR beta chains. Within the approximately 130 validation repertoires, first-cohort TCR clusters tended to co-occur, according to a later analysis.

Assay used: immunoSEQ multiplex PCR; TCRdb lists only in-frame clones, some missing. This table has 100,000 to 150,000 clones, 94% appearing once. In the case of this clone: What it recognizes is unknown. The same CDR3 can be traced to other DNA sequences in this sample.

The 120-subject validation cohort, separate from the approximately 670-subject first cohort, included the donors. The germline gives CDR1 MNHEY, CDR2 SMNVEV (reference sequence). V was trimmed by 5 bases and J by 4 bases, leaving 9 bases between them. The CDR3 is 12 amino acids. The sample comprised PBMCs. The receptor comes from a woman aged 18-29 years in good health and CMV-seronegative. The gene calls are TRBV27 and TRBJ2-7; D is ambiguous. CDR3 loop: CASSPGPYEQYF. CDR3 DNA sequence: TGTGCCAGCAGTCCAGGTCCGTACGAGCAGTACTTC.